These 14 T cell receptor beta chains share one sample of origin, sequenced in a study of cytomegalovirus exposure and HLA in healthy donors. Data came from immunoSEQ multiplex PCR; TCRdb stores just in-frame clones and leaves some out. There are approximately 100,000 clones in the sample; roughly 92% occur only once, and 0.95% to 1.3% lies in the top ten. The sample comprised PBMCs. Every receptor here comes from a woman aged 25 to 39 in good health and CMV-seropositive.

The chain joins TRBV19 to TRBJ2-7; no clear D. V was pared by 3 bases and J by 3 bases, with 12 bases between. The CDR3 length is 14 residues. Per the germline V gene, CDR1 is LNHDA and CDR2 is SQIVND (reference sequence). CDR3 sequence: CASSITISSYEQYF. The CDR3, as DNA: TGTGCCAGTAGTATCACCATTAGTAGCTACGAGCAGTACTTC.

The genes are TRBV19 and TRBJ2-1, with 10 bases that match TRBD2. The germline V gene has CDR1 LNHDA and CDR2 SQIVND (reference sequence). The CDR3 runs 15 residues. The V segment lost 7 bases and the J segment 2 bases; nucleotides outside the gene matches: 5. The CDR3 nucleotides read TGTGCCAGTACCACAGCGGGAGGGACCTACAATGAGCAGTTCTTC. Translated, it gives CASTTAGGTYNEQFF.

This chain connects TRBV7-2 to TRBJ1-4, with TRBD1 matching 8 bases. This CDR3 region has 14 residues. V dropped 5 bases and J dropped 7; count of bases not matched to a gene: 6. Per germline, CDR1 SGHTA and CDR2 FQGNSA. The CDR3 region is CASSPGQGGEKLFF. DNA for the CDR3: TGTGCCAGCAGCCCAGGACAGGGAGGTGAAAAACTGTTTTTT.

V is TRBV7-2 and J is TRBJ1-3; maybe TRBD1 (6 bases). The germline CDR1 and CDR2 sequences are SGHTA and FQGNSA. This CDR3 has 14 amino acids. Trimming cost V 2 bases and J 4 bases, with 9 bases left between them. CDR3 sequence: CASSLQGLGNTIYF. In nucleotides, the CDR3 is TGTGCCAGCAGCTTACAGGGGTTAGGAAACACCATATATTTT.

V usage is TRBV18 and J usage is TRBJ2-2; 8 bases match TRBD1. The CDR3 runs to 15 residues. Trimming took 5 bases from V and 6 from J; bases not matched to a gene: 8. Germline V gives CDR1 KGHSH, CDR2 LQKENI. The CDR3 DNA sequence: TGTGCCAGCTCAACCCTAAGGACAGGGCCCGGGGAGCTGTTTTTT. Translation: CASSTLRTGPGELFF.

The chain recombines TRBV7-2 with TRBJ2-4; 11 bases match TRBD2. The CDR3 has 19 amino acids. Germline CDR1 is SGHTA and CDR2 is FQGNSA. With 5 bases clipped from V and 1 base from J, the junction kept 13 bases outside the gene matches. The CDR3 region has the DNA TGTGCCAGCAGCCCTCATTTGTTGACTAGCGGGAATGCCAAAAACATTCAGTACTTC. Amino acids: CASSPHLLTSGNAKNIQYF.

The genes are TRBV28 and TRBJ1-2, with 7 bases aligning to TRBD1. Germline CDR1 MDHEN, CDR2 SYDVKM. The CDR3 is 13 amino acids. With V trimmed by 5 bases and J by 8 bases, 8 bases remained unmatched. This CDR3 reads CASSPDRVGGYTF. CDR3 in DNA: TGTGCCAGCAGTCCTGACAGGGTCGGAGGCTACACCTTC.

V and J are TRBV11-2 and TRBJ1-4, with D possibly TRBD1 on 5 matching bases. The V gene's germline CDR1 is SGHAT and CDR2 FQNNGV. V lost 5 bases and J lost 7, with 17 bases in between. This CDR3 is built from 15 residues. This CDR3 reads CASSQGVRVGEKLFF. The CDR3 DNA follows: TGTGCCAGCAGCCAAGGAGTCAGGGTTGGTGAAAAACTGTTTTTT.

This clone was seen only a few times. The chain uses TRBV7-2 and TRBJ1-5; D gene ambiguous. The CDR3 spans 13 residues. Per germline, CDR1 SGHTA and CDR2 FQGNSA. V dropped 4 bases and J dropped 5 bases, with 9 bases sitting between them. CDR3 region: CASSSQLDQPQHF. The CDR3 coding sequence is TGTGCCAGCAGCTCGCAGTTGGATCAGCCCCAGCATTTT.

The gene calls are TRBV6-4 and TRBJ2-3; TRBD2 aligns across 11 bases. The CDR3 length is 13 residues. Trimming removed 4 bases from V and 8 bases from J; junction bases left unmatched: 2. Germline V lookup: CDR1 MRHNA, CDR2 SNTAGT. CDR3 region: CASSGGLAGTQYF. The DNA for the CDR3 is TGTGCCAGCAGTGGCGGACTAGCGGGTACGCAGTATTTT.

The chain joins TRBV11-2 to TRBJ2-5; 8 nucleotides line up with TRBD2. The germline V gene has CDR1 SGHAT and CDR2 FQNNGV. The CDR3 is 16 amino acids. V trimming: 6 bases; J trimming: 0 bases; junction bases outside the gene matches: 9. The CDR3 DNA is TGTGCCAGCAGGTTTCTGGCGGGAGGTTACCAAGAGACCCAGTACTTC. It translates to CASRFLAGGYQETQYF.

This clone was observed a single time. V and J are TRBV19 and TRBJ1-2; possible D gene TRBD1, 5 bases. The ends were cut back, 3 bases at V and 8 bases at J, with 10 bases in the middle. The CDR3 sequence is 12 residues long. Germline-derived CDR1 and CDR2 are LNHDA and SQIVND (reference sequence). CDR3 residues: CASSIRVGGYTF. DNA of the CDR3: TGTGCCAGTAGTATCAGGGTAGGAGGCTACACCTTC.

The rearrangement uses TRBV18 and TRBJ2-7; 11 bases line up with TRBD1. The CDR3 covers 14 residues. V gave up 2 bases and J gave up 3 bases; unmatched junction bases: 0. Germline CDR1 and CDR2: KGHSH and LQKENI. The CDR3 sequence: CASSPGTGGYEQYF. The CDR3 bases are TGTGCCAGCTCACCAGGGACAGGGGGCTACGAGCAGTACTTC.

Only one count was recorded for this clone. The chain uses TRBV7-2 and TRBJ1-4; D remains ambiguous. Per the germline V gene, CDR1 is SGHTA and CDR2 is FQGNSA. The V gene lost 5 bases and the J gene lost 8 bases, with 18 bases spanning the gap. The CDR3 spans 15 residues. The DNA for the CDR3 is TGTGCCAGCAGCCAAACGGGGTTTGGAAGGGAAAAACTGTTTTTT. As protein: CASSQTGFGREKLFF.